The clone carrying this T cell receptor (beta chain) showed up just a few times. These data are taken from a study of blood T cell repertoires in COVID-19. Study-level information: Nucleic acid was either cDNA or gDNA, and it came from T cells, B-cell-depleted T cells, or PBMCs.

Sequenced by immunoSEQ multiplex PCR; TCRdb stores in-frame clones only, minus some. The table includes approximately 210,000 clones, roughly 84% detected once. Trimming removed 1 base at V and 8 bases at J, with 7 bases between. Per germline, CDR1 SGDLS and CDR2 YYNGEE. CDR3 length: 12 residues. Seattle-derived patients entered the study during active infection and were followed longitudinally. Sequencing was carried out using peripheral blood. V and J are TRBV9 and TRBJ2-1; D ambiguous. This TCR came from a woman of 80 years or more with COVID-19, enrolled during active disease. CDR3 region: CASSVRQDEQFF. CDR3 coding DNA: TGTGCCAGCAGCGTACGGCAGGATGAGCAGTTCTTC.